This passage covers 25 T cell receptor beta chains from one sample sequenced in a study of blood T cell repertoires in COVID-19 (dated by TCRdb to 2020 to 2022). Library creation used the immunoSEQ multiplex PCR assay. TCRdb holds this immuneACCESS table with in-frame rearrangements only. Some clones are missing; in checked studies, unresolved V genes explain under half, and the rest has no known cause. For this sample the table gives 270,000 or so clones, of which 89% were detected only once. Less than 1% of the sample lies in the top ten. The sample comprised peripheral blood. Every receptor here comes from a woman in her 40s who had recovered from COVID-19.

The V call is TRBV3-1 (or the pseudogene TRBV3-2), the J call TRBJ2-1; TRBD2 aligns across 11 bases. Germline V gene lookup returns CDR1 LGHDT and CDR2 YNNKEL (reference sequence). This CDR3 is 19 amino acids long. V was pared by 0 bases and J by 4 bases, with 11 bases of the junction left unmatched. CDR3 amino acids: CASSQDAALLAGVYNEQFF. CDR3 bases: TGTGCCAGCAGCCAAGATGCGGCCCTACTAGCGGGAGTATACAATGAGCAGTTCTTC.

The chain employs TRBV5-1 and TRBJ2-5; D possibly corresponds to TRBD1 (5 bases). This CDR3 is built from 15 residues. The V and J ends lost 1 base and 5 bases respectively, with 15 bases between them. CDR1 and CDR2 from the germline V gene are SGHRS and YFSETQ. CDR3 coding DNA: TGCGCCAGCAGCTTGACCCAGGGTATGGGGGAGACCCAGTACTTC. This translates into CASSLTQGMGETQYF.

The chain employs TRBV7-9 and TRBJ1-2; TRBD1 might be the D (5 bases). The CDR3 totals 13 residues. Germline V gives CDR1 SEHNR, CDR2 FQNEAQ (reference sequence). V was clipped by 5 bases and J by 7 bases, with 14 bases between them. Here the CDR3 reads CASSPPTAPGYTF. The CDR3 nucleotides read TGTGCCAGCAGCCCCCCGACAGCTCCTGGCTACACCTTC.

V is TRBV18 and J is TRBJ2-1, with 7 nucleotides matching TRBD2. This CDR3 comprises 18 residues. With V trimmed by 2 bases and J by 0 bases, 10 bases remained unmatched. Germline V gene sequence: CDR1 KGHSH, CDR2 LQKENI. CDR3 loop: CASSPTPDGGSSYNEQFF. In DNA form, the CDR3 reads TGTGCCAGCTCACCAACGCCCGATGGCGGGAGCTCCTACAATGAGCAGTTCTTC.

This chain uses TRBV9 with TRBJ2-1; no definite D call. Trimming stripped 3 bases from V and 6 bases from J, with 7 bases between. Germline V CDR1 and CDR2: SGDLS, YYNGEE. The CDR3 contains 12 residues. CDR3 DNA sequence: TGTGCCAGCAGCGCAGAAAGCAATGAGCAGTTCTTC. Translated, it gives CASSAESNEQFF.

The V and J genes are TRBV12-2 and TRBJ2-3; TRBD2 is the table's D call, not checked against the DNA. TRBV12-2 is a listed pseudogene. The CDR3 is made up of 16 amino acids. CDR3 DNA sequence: TGTGCAAGTCGCTTGCGCGGACTAGCGGTAACAGATACGCAGTATTTT. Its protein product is CASRLRGLAVTDTQYF.

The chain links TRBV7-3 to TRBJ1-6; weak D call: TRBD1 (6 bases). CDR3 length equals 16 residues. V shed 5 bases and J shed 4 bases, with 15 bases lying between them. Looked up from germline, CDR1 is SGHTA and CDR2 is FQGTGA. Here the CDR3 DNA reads TGTGCCAGCAGCCCTGGGGGGGGACAATATAATTCACCCCTCCACTTT. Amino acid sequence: CASSPGGGQYNSPLHF.

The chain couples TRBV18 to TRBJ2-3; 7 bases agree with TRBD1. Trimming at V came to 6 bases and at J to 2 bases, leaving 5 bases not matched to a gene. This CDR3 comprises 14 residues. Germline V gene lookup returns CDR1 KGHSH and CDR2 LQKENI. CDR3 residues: CASSRQGPTDTQYF. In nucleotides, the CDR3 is TGTGCCAGCTCTAGACAGGGCCCCACAGATACGCAGTATTTT.

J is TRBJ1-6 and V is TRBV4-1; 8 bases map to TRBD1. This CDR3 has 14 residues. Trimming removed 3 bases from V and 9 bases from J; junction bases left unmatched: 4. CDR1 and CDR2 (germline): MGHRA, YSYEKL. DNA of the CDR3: TGCGCCAGCAGCCAGACAGGGGAGGGTTCACCCCTCCACTTT. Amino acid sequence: CASSQTGEGSPLHF.

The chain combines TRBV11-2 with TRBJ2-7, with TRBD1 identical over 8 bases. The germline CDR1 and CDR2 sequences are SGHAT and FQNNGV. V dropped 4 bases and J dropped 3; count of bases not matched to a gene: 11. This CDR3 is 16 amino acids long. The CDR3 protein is CASSYGPGQAGYEQYF. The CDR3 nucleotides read TGTGCCAGCAGCTATGGCCCGGGACAGGCGGGCTACGAGCAGTACTTC.

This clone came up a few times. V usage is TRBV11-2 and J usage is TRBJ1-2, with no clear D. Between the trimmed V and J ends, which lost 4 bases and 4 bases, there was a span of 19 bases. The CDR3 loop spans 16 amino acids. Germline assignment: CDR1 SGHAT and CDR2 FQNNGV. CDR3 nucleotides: TGTGCCAGCAGCTACTCAGGATCCATTATTCCCTATGGCTACACCTTC. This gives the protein CASSYSGSIIPYGYTF.

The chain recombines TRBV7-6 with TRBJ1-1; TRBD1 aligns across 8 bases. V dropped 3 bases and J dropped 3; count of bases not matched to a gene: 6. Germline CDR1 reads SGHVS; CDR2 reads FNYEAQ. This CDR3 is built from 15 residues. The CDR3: CASSFRGLGDTEAFF. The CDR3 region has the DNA TGTGCCAGCAGCTTCAGGGGGCTTGGGGACACTGAAGCTTTCTTT.

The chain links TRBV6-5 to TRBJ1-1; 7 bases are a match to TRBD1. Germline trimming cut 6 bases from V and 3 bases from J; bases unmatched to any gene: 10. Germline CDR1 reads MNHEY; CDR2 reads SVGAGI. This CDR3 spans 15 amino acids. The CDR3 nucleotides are TGTGCCAGCAGGATCCGGGACAGCGAGCACACTGAAGCTTTCTTT. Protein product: CASRIRDSEHTEAFF.

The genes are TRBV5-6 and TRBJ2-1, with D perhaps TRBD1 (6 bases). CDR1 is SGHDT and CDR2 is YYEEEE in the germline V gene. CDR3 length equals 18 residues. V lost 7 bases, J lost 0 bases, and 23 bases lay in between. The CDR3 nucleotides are TGTGCCAGCCACGACCCCCGGACAGCTGAGAGCTCCTACAATGAGCAGTTCTTC. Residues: CASHDPRTAESSYNEQFF.

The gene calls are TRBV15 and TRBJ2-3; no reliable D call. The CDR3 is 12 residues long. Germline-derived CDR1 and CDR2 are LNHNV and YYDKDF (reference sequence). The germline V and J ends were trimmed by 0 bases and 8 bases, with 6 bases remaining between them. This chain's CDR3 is CATSRDLATQYF. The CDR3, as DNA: TGTGCCACCAGCAGAGATTTGGCTACGCAGTATTTT. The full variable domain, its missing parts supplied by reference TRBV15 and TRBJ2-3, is DAMVIQNPRYQVTQFGKPVTLSCSQTLNHNVMYWYQQKSSQAPKLLFHYYDKDFNNEADTPDNFQSRRPNTSFCFLDIRSPGLGDTAMYLCATSRDLATQYFGPGTRLTVL.

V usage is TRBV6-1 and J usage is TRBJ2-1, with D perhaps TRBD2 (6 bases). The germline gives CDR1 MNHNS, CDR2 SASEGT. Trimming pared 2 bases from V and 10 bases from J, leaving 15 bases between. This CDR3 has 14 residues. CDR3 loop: CASSEQSPGEEQFF. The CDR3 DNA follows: TGTGCCAGCAGTGAACAATCCCCGGGGGAAGAGCAGTTCTTC.

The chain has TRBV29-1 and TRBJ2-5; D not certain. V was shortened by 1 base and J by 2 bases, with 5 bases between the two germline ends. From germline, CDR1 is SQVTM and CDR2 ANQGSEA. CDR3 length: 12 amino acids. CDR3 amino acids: CSVEGAQETQYF. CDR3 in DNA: TGCAGCGTTGAAGGGGCTCAAGAGACCCAGTACTTC.

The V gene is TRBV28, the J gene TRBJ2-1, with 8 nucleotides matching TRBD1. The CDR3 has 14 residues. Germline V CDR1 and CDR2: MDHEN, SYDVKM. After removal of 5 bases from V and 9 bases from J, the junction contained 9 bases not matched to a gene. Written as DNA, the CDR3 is TGTGCCAGCAGTATTACAGGGGGAGGCGGTGAGCAGTTCTTC. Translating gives CASSITGGGGEQFF.

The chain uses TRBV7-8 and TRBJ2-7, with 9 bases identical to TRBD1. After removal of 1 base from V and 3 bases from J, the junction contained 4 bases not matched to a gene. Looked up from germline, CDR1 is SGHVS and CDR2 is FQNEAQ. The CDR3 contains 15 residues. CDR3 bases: TGTGCCAGCAGCTTAGTATTGGGACAGGGCTACGAGCAGTACTTC. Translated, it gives CASSLVLGQGYEQYF.

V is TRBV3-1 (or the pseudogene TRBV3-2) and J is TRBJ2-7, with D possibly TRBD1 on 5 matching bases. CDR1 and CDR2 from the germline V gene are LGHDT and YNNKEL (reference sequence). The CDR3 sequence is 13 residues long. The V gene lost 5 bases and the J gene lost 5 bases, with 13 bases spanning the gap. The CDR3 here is CASSGAGNDEQYF. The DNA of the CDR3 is TGTGCCAGCAGCGGGGCAGGGAATGACGAGCAGTACTTC.

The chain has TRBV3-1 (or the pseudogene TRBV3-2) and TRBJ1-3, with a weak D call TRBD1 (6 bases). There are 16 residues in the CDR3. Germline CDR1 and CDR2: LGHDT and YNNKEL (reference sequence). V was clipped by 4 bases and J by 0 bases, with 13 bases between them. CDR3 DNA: TGTGCCAGCAGCCTCCCCCCGGACAGCTCTGGAAACACCATATATTTT. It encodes CASSLPPDSSGNTIYF.

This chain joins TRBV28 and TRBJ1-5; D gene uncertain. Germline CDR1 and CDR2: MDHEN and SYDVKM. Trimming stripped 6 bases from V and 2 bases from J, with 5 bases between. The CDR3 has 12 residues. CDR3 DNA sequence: TGTGCCAGCAGCCCAGGCAATCAGCCCCAGCATTTT. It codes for CASSPGNQPQHF.

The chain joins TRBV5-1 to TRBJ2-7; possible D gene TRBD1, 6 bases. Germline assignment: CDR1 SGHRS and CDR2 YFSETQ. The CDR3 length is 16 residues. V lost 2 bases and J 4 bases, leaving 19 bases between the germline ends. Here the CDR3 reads CASSLGGSGVGYEQYF. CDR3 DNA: TGCGCCAGCAGCTTAGGCGGCTCAGGGGTCGGGTACGAGCAGTACTTC.

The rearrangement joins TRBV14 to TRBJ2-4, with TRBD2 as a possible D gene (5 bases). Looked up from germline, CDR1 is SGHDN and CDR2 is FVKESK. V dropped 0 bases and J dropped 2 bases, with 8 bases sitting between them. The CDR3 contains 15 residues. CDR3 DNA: TGTGCCAGCAGCCAAGAGGGAGTTACCAAAAACATTCAGTACTTC. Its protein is CASSQEGVTKNIQYF.

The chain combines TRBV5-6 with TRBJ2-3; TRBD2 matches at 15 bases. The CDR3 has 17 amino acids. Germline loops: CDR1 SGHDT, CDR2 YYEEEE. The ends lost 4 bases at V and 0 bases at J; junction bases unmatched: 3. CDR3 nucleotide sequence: TGTGCCAGCAGCGGGACTAGCGGGAGGACTAGCACAGATACGCAGTATTTT. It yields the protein CASSGTSGRTSTDTQYF.